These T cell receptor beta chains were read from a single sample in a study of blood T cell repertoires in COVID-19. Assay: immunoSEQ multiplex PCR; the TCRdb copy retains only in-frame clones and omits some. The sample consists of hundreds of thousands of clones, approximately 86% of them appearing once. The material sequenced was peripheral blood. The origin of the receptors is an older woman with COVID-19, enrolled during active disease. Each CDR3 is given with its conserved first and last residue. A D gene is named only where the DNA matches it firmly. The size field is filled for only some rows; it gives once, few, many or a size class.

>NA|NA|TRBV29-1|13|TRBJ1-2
TGCAGCGTTGGGGGCTTGGGATTGGGTGGCTACACCTTC
CSVGGLGLGGYTF
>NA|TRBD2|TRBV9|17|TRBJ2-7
TGTGCCAGCAGCGTAGGGCTAGCGGGGGTCGCCACCTACGAGCAGTACTTC
CASSVGLAGVATYEQYF
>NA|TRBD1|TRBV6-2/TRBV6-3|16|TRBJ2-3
TGTGCCAGCAGTCCCGGGGACAGACGGCGCACAGATACGCAGTATTTT
CASSPGDRRRTDTQYF
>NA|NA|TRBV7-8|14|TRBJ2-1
TGTGCCAGCAGCTTAGGGGAGTTGGTCAATGAGCAGTTCTTC
CASSLGELVNEQFF
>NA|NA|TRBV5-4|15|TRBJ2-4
TGTGCCAGCAGCTTGGGGCAGGGAATCAAAAACATTCAGTACTTC
CASSLGQGIKNIQYF
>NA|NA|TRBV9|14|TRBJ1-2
TGTGCCAGCAGCGTAGACCGACAGAGCTATGGCTACACCTTC
CASSVDRQSYGYTF
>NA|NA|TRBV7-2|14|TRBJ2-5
TGTGCCAGCAGCCCGGTCCGTGCATCTGAGACCCAGTACTTC
CASSPVRASETQYF
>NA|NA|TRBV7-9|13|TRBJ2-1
TGTGCCAGCAGCTCTTCTAGCGACAATGAGCAGTTCTTC
CASSSSSDNEQFF
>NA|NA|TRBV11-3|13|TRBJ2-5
TGTGCCTCGAGGCAGACTAACCAAGAGACCCAGTACTTC
CASRQTNQETQYF
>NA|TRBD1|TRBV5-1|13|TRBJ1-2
TGCGCCAGCAGCCCCGGACAGGGGGCTGGCTACACCTTC
CASSPGQGAGYTF
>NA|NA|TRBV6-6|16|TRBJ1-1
TGTGCCAGCAGTTCCTCCGGAGGGCTTGGGAACACTGAAGCTTTCTTT
CASSSSGGLGNTEAFF
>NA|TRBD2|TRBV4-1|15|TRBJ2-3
TGCGCCAGCAGCCAAGATGTTCGGGGGGTGGATACGCAGTATTTT
CASSQDVRGVDTQYF
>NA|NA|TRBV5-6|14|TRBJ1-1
TGTGCCAGCAGCTTGGTTCCAGGGAACACTGAAGCTTTCTTT
CASSLVPGNTEAFF
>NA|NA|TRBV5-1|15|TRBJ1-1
TGCGCCAGCAGCTTATTGGGGGGGCTGAACACTGAAGCTTTCTTT
CASSLLGGLNTEAFF
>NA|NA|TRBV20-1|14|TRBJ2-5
TGCAGTGCTAGTTCACCCGCGCACCAAGAGACCCAGTACTTC
CSASSPAHQETQYF
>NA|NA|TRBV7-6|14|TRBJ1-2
TGTGCCAGCAGCCCAGTAACAGGGACCTATGGCTACACCTTC
CASSPVTGTYGYTF
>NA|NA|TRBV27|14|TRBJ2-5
TGTGCCAGCAGAACAATACCAGCGGTGGAGACCCAGTACTTC
CASRTIPAVETQYF
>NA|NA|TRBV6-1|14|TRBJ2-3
TGTGCCAGCAGTGACCGGGGACTCACAGATACGCAGTATTTT
CASSDRGLTDTQYF
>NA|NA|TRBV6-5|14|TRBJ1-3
TGTGCCAGCGCGAGAGCAGGGGTCGGAAACACCATATATTTT
CASARAGVGNTIYF
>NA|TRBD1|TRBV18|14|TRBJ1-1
TGTGCCAGCTCCCCCGGGACAGGGAAAACTGAAGCTTTCTTT
CASSPGTGKTEAFF
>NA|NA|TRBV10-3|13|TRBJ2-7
TGTGCCATCAGTGGATCGGTACCCTACGAGCAGTACTTC
CAISGSVPYEQYF
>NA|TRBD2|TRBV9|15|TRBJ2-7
TGTGCCAGCAGCCGAGGTAGCGGGGGTGCATACGAGCAGTACTTC
CASSRGSGGAYEQYF
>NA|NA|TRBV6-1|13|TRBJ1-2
TGTGCCAGCAGTGAACAGGGGAACTATGGCTACACCTTC
CASSEQGNYGYTF
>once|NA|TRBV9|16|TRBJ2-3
TGTGCCAGCAGCCCGTGGGACGGGGGAAGCGCAGATACGCAGTATTTT
CASSPWDGGSADTQYF
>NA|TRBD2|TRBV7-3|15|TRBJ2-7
TGTGCCAGCAGCTTAACTAGCGGGGGCTCCTACGAGCAGTACTTC
CASSLTSGGSYEQYF
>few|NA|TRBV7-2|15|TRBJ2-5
TGTGCCAGCAGCTTTAATGGGGGCCATCAAGAGACCCAGTACTTC
CASSFNGGHQETQYF
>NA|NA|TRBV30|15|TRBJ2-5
TGTGCCTGGAGTGTTGGTGGGGGCGGTGGGGAGACCCAGTACTTC
CAWSVGGGGGETQYF
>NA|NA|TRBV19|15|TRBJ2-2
TGTGCCCTTACTAAGGTGATGGTACAAACCGGGGAGCTGTTTTTT
CALTKVMVQTGELFF
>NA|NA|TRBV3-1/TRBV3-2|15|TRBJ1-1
TGTGCCAGCAGCCTGCGGGGTGTCATGAACACTGAAGCTTTCTTT
CASSLRGVMNTEAFF
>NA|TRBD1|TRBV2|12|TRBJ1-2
TGTGCCAGCAGACAGGGGGCCTATGGCTACACCTTC
CASRQGAYGYTF
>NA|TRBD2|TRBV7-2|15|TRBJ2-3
TGTGCCAGCAGCTTAAGGGGACTAGTCACAGATACGCAGTATTTT
CASSLRGLVTDTQYF
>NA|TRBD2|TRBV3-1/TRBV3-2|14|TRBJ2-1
TGTGCCAGCAGCCACACTAGCGTCCACAATGAGCAGTTCTTC
CASSHTSVHNEQFF
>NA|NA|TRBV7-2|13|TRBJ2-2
TGTGCCAGCCGCAGGGGGAACACCGGGGAGCTGTTTTTT
CASRRGNTGELFF
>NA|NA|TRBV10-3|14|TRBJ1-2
TGTGCCATCAGTGAGTTCGGGGGAGGATATGGCTACACCTTC
CAISEFGGGYGYTF
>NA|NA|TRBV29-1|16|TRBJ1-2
TGCAGCGTTGAAGATCCCCAGGCGGGAAGGGTCTATGGCTACACCTTC
CSVEDPQAGRVYGYTF
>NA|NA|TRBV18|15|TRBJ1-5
TGTGCCAGCTCACCGCGCGGGGGGTTGTATCAGCCCCAGCATTTT
CASSPRGGLYQPQHF
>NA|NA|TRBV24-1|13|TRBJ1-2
TGTGCCACCAGTGGCAAGGGGGTGGATGGCTACACCTTC
CATSGKGVDGYTF
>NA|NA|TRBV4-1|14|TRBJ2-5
TGCGCCAGCAGCCAACCGACAGAACAAGAGACCCAGTACTTC
CASSQPTEQETQYF
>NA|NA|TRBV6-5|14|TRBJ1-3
TGTGCCAGCAAGAGTTCCTTCTCTGGAAACACCATATATTTT
CASKSSFSGNTIYF
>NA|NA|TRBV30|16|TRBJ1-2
TGTGCCTGGAGTGTTTTGAATGAGTACTCAAGCCGGGGCTACACCTTC
CAWSVLNEYSSRGYTF
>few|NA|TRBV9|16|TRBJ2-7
TGTGCCAGCAGCGTTGGTGGTGAAGCGACGGGCTACGAGCAGTACTTC
CASSVGGEATGYEQYF
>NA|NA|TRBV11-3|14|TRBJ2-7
TGTGCCAGCAGCCCCAAGAGGAACGGCCACGAGCAGTACTTC
CASSPKRNGHEQYF
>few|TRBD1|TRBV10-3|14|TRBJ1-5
TGTGCCACCACCCCGGCAGGGGGCGGGCAGCCCCAGCATTTT
CATTPAGGGQPQHF
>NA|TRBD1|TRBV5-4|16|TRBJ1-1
TGTGCCAGCAGCTTGGGGGGACAGGGGTCGAACACTGAAGCTTTCTTT
CASSLGGQGSNTEAFF
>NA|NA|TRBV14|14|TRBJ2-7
TGTGCCAGCAGCTCACAGGTTGGAGTATTCGAGCAGTACTTC
CASSSQVGVFEQYF